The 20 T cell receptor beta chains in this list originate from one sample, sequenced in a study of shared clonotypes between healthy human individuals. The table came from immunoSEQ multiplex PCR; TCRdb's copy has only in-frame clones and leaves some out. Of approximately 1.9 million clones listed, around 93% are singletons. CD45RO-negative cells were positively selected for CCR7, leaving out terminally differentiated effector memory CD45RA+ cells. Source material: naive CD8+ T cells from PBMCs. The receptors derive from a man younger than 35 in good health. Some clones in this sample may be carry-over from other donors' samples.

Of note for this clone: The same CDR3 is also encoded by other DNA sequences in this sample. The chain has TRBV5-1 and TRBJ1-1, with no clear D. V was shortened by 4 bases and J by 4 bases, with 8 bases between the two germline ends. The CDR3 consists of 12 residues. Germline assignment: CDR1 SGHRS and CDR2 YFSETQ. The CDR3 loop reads CASSRTGTEAFF. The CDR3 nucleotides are TGCGCCAGCAGCCGGACGGGCACTGAAGCTTTCTTT.

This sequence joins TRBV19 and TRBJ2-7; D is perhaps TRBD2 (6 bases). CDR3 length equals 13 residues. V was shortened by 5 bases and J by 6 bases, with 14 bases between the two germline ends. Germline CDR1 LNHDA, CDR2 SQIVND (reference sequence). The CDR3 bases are TGTGCCAGTAGTTTCGGGAGACTGGGCGAGCAGTACTTC. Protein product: CASSFGRLGEQYF.

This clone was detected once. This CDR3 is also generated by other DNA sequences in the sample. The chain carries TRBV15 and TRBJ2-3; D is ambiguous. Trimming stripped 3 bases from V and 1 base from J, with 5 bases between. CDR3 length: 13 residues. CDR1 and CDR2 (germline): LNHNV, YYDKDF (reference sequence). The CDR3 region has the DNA TGTGCCACCAGCAGGGGCGGCACAGATACGCAGTATTTT. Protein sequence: CATSRGGTDTQYF.

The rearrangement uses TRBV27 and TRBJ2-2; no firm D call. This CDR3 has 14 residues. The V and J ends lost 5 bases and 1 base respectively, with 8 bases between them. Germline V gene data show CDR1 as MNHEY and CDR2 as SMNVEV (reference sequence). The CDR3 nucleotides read TGTGCCAGCAGTACCTTACTGAACACCGGGGAGCTGTTTTTT. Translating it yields CASSTLLNTGELFF.

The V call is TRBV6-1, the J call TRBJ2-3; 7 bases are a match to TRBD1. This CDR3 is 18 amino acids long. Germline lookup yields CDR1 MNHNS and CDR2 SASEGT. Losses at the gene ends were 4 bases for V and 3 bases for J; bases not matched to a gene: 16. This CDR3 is CASSVMEGTARGTDTQYF. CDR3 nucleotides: TGTGCCAGCAGTGTTATGGAAGGGACAGCGAGGGGGACAGATACGCAGTATTTT.

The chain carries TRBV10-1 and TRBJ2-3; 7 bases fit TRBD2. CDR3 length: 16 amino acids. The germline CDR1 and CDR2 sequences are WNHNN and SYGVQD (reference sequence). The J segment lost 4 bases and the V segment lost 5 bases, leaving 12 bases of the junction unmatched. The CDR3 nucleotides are TGCGCCAGCAGTCCCGAGTTTGGCGGGAGTGCAGATACGCAGTATTTT. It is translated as CASSPEFGGSADTQYF.

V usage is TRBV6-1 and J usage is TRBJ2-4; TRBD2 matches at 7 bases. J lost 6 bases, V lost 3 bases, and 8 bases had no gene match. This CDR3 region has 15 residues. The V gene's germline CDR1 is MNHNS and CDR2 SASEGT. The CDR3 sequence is CASSEPGTIRNIQYF. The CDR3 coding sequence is TGTGCCAGCAGTGAGCCCGGGACTATAAGAAACATTCAGTACTTC.

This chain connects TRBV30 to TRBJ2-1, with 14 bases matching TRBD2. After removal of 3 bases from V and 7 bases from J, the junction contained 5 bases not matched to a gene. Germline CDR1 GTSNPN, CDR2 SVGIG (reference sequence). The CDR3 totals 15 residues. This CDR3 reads CAWSGLAGGKNEQFF. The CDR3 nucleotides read TGTGCCTGGAGCGGACTAGCGGGGGGAAAGAATGAGCAGTTCTTC.

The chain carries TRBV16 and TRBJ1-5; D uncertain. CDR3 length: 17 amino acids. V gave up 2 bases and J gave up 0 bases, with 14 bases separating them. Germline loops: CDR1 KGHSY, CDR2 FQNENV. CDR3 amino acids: CASSQSNGRYSNQPQHF. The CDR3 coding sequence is TGTGCCAGCAGCCAAAGCAATGGACGCTATAGCAATCAGCCCCAGCATTTT.

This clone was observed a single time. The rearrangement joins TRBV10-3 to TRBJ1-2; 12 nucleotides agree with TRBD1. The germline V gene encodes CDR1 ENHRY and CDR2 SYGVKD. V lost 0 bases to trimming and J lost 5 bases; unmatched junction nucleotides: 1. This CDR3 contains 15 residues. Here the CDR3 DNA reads TGTGCCATCAGTGAGTCGGGACAGGGGGCGTATGGCTACACCTTC. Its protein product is CAISESGQGAYGYTF.

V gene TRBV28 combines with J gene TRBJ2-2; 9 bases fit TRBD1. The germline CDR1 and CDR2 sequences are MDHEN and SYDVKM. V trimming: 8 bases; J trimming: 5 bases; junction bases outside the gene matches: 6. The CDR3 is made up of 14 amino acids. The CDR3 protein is CASGGQGKTGELFF. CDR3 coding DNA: TGTGCCAGCGGAGGACAGGGGAAAACCGGGGAGCTGTTTTTT.

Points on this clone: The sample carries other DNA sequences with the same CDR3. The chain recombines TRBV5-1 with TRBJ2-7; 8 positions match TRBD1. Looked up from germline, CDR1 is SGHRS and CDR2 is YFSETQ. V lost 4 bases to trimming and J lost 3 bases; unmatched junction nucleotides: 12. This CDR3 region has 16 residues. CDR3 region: CASSPPRGTGIYEQYF. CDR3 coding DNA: TGCGCCAGCAGCCCCCCTAGGGGGACAGGAATCTACGAGCAGTACTTC.

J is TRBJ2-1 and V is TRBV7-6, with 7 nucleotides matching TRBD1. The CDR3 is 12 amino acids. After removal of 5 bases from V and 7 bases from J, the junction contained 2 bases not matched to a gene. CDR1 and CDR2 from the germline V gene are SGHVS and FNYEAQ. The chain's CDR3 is CASSQTGNEQFF. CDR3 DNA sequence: TGTGCCAGCAGCCAGACAGGGAATGAGCAGTTCTTC.

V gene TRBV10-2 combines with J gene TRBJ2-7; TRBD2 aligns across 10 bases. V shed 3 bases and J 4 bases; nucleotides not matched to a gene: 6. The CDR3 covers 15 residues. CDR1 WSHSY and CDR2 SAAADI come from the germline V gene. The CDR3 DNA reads TGCGCCAGCAGTGAACCTAGCGGGAGCGTATACGAGCAGTACTTC. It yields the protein CASSEPSGSVYEQYF.

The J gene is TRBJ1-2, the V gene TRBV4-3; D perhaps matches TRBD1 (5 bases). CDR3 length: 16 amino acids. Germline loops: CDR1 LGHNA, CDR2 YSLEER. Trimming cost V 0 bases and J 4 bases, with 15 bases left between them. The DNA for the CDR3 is TGCGCCAGCAGCCAAGATGGGGAGGGGTTGGCCTATGGCTACACCTTC. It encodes CASSQDGEGLAYGYTF.

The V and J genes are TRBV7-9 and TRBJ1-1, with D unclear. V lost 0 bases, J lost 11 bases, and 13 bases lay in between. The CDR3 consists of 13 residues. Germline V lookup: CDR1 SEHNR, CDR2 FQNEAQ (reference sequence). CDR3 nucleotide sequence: TGTGCCAGCAGCTTAGCCGCCAGTCTGGGGGCTTTCTTT. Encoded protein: CASSLAASLGAFF.

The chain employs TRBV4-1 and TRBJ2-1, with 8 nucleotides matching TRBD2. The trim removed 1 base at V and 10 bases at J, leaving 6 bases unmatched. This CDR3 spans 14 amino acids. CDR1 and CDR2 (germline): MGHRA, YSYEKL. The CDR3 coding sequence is TGCGCCAGCAGCCAAGTGGGACTAGGATCGGAGCAGTTCTTC. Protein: CASSQVGLGSEQFF.

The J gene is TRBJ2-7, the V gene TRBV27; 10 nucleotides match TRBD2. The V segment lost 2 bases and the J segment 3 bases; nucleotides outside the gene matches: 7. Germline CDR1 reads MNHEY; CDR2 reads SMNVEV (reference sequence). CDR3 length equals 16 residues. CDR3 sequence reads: CASSLLAGESIYEQYF. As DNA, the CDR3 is TGTGCCAGCAGTTTACTAGCGGGAGAATCGATCTACGAGCAGTACTTC.

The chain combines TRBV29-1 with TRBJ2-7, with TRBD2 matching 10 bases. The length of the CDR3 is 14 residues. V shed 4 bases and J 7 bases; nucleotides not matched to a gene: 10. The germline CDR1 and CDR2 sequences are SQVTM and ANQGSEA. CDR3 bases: TGCAGCGTTGCCCATACGCTAGCGGGAGAGGAGCAGTACTTC. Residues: CSVAHTLAGEEQYF.

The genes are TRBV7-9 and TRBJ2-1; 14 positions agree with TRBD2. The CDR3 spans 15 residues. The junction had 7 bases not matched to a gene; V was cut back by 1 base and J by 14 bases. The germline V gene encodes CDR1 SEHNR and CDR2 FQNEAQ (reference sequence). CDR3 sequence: CASSLGATSGREEFF. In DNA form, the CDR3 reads TGTGCCAGCAGCTTAGGGGCGACTAGCGGGAGGGAGGAGTTCTTC. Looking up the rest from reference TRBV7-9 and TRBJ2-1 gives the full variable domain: DTGVSQNPRHKITKRGQNVTFRCDPISEHNRLYWYRQTLGQGPEFLTYFQNEAQLEKSRLLSDRFSAERPKGSFSTLEIQRTEQGDSAMYLCASSLGATSGREEFFGPGTRLTVL.